This T cell receptor beta chain was captured in a study of naive and memory T cell subsets. Four PCR rounds used nested alpha and beta constant region primers plus the SP2 primer. MiXCR, applied by TCRdb to the 5' RACE reads, yields one record per CDR3 protein. The profile shows about 62,000 distinct CDR3 sequences, less than 10% of them singletons. There are 15 residues in the CDR3. V was shortened by 3 bases and J by 1 base, with 10 bases between the two germline ends. Germline V gene lookup returns CDR1 KGHSH and CDR2 LQKENI. A UMI-containing oligonucleotide was joined by 3' ligation to the TCR cDNA template. Adult healthy volunteers gave 2.5 ml peripheral blood for whole-blood RNA.

This clonotype originated in a female donor in good health. The chain employs TRBV18 and TRBJ1-5; D may be TRBD1 (5 bases). Here the CDR3 DNA reads TGTGCCAGCTCACCCCTCAGGGAGAGCAATCAGCCCCAGCATTTT. It is translated as CASSPLRESNQPQHF.